Shown below are 3 T cell receptor beta chains from a single sample sequenced in a study of T-cell reconstitution after alpha-beta-depleted transplantation in children. The TCRbeta library was prepared with unique molecular identifiers. Each CDR3 protein gets one entry after TCRdb re-called the PCR reads with MiXCR. The sample holds around 700,000 distinct CDR3 sequences; roughly 13% are singletons and the top ten take 0.75% to 0.85%. The material sequenced was PBMCs, taken before TCRalphabeta/CD19-depleted stem cell transplant. These receptors all come from a girl aged 2 to 9 with congenital amegakaryocytic thrombocytopenia, due to receive a stem cell transplant.

This clonotype turned up a few times. The rearrangement joins TRBV15 to TRBJ2-3; possibly TRBD1 for D (6 bases). Germline assignment: CDR1 LNHNV and CDR2 YYDKDF (reference sequence). The CDR3 loop spans 16 amino acids. Trimming took off 3 bases at V and 2 bases at J, with 15 bases between the two ends. CDR3 nucleotides: TGTGCCACCAGCAGTCTGGTGGGACATACCACAGATACGCAGTATTTT. It yields the protein CATSSLVGHTTDTQYF.

This clonotype was seen at least ten times. The chain carries TRBV20-1 and TRBJ2-7; D possibly corresponds to TRBD2 (6 bases). V shed 4 bases and J shed 2 bases, with 6 bases lying between them. The length of the CDR3 is 11 residues. CDR1 DFQATT and CDR2 SNEGSKA come from the germline V gene (reference sequence). In nucleotides, the CDR3 is TGCAGTGCTACTAGCGCCTACGAGCAGTACTTC. This sequence encodes CSATSAYEQYF.

This clonotype has only one observation. V is TRBV6-1 and J is TRBJ2-3; TRBD1 matches at 7 bases. Germline CDR1 reads MNHNS; CDR2 reads SASEGT. The CDR3 length is 16 residues. J was trimmed by 0 bases and V by 6 bases; bases with no gene match: 9. The CDR3 is CASRITGAASTDTQYF. CDR3 nucleotides: TGTGCCAGCAGGATAACAGGGGCCGCTAGCACAGATACGCAGTATTTT.